Presented here are 27 T cell receptor beta chains from one specimen sequenced in a study of blood T cell repertoires in COVID-19 (TCRdb year 2020). The library relied on the immunoSEQ multiplex PCR assay. Drawn from immuneACCESS, this table holds only the in-frame rearrangements with V and J called that TCRdb kept. Clones are partly lost; checked studies trace under half to an unresolved V gene and leave the rest unexplained. Present in this sample are about 300,000 clones, 80% to 90% of which were seen just once. The ten largest clones capture approximately 4.1% of the sample. Material: PBMCs or T cells enriched from blood (not recorded which). The receptors originated from a man aged 30 to 45 who had recovered from COVID-19.

This rearrangement joins TRBV14 to TRBJ2-7; 11 nucleotides line up with TRBD1. The germline gives CDR1 SGHDN, CDR2 FVKESK. The V segment lost 3 bases and the J segment 3 bases; nucleotides outside the gene matches: 4. The CDR3 has 15 residues. The DNA of the CDR3 is TGTGCCAGCAGCCAGGCCGGGACAGGGGGCTACGAGCAGTACTTC. Amino acid sequence: CASSQAGTGGYEQYF.

The chain has TRBV28 and TRBJ2-2; tentative D call: TRBD1 (5 bases). V gave up 2 bases and J gave up 3 bases, with 16 bases separating them. CDR1 is MDHEN and CDR2 is SYDVKM in the germline V gene. The CDR3 sequence is 17 residues long. The DNA for the CDR3 is TGTGCCAGCAGTTTACGGCCCCAGGGTAGGGACACCGGGGAGCTGTTTTTT. This encodes CASSLRPQGRDTGELFF.

The V and J genes are TRBV5-1 and TRBJ1-3, with D possibly being TRBD1 (5 bases). The germline V and J ends were trimmed by 0 bases and 0 bases, with 10 bases remaining between them. The CDR3 sequence is 16 residues long. Germline lookup yields CDR1 SGHRS and CDR2 YFSETQ. CDR3 region: CASSLGGAGSGNTIYF. The CDR3, as DNA: TGCGCCAGCAGCTTGGGTGGGGCCGGCTCTGGAAACACCATATATTTT.

The chain couples TRBV7-9 to TRBJ2-7; a weak D match, TRBD1 (5 bases). The CDR3 spans 15 residues. Germline V CDR1 and CDR2: SEHNR, FQNEAQ (reference sequence). Trimming removed 5 bases at V and 5 bases at J, with 19 bases between. CDR3 protein: CASSPDANNRNEQYF. The DNA of the CDR3 is TGTGCCAGCAGCCCCGACGCAAATAACAGGAACGAGCAGTACTTC. The full variable domain, with the rest looked up from reference TRBV7-9 and TRBJ2-7, is DTGVSQNPRHKITKRGQNVTFRCDPISEHNRLYWYRQTLGQGPEFLTYFQNEAQLEKSRLLSDRFSAERPKGSFSTLEIQRTEQGDSAMYLCASSPDANNRNEQYFGPGTRLTVT.

The chain recombines TRBV11-2 with TRBJ2-4; D may be TRBD2 (6 bases). CDR3 length: 19 amino acids. Trimming cost V 0 bases and J 0 bases, with 18 bases left between them. Germline CDR1 SGHAT, CDR2 FQNNGV. Here the CDR3 DNA reads TGTGCCAGCAGCTTAGAGTCAGGCAGGAGGGTACTAGCCAAAAACATTCAGTACTTC. It is translated as CASSLESGRRVLAKNIQYF.

The genes are TRBV3-1 (or the pseudogene TRBV3-2) and TRBJ2-2; 7 bases align to TRBD2. This CDR3 spans 12 amino acids. The germline V gene has CDR1 LGHDT and CDR2 YNNKEL (reference sequence). The ends lost 8 bases at V and 5 bases at J; junction bases unmatched: 2. The CDR3 coding sequence is TGTGCCAGCGGGGAGGGGACCGGGGAGCTGTTTTTT. Translating gives CASGEGTGELFF.

The genes are TRBV16 and TRBJ2-3; D is unclear. Germline V gene data show CDR1 as KGHSY and CDR2 as FQNENV. The germline V and J ends were trimmed by 3 bases and 8 bases, with 18 bases remaining between them. This CDR3 contains 15 residues. CDR3 sequence: CASSHMRYGFATQYF. The CDR3 nucleotides are TGTGCCAGCAGCCATATGAGGTATGGGTTCGCTACGCAGTATTTT.

Points on this clone: The sample has other DNA sequences that encode this CDR3 too. This chain uses TRBV27 with TRBJ1-5; 7 nucleotides line up with TRBD1. The trim removed 6 bases at V and 1 base at J, leaving 6 bases unmatched. The CDR3 totals 15 residues. CDR1 and CDR2 (germline): MNHEY, SMNVEV (reference sequence). CDR3 amino acids: CASSPDRVSNQPQHF. In nucleotides, the CDR3 is TGTGCCAGCAGCCCTGACAGGGTAAGCAATCAGCCCCAGCATTTT.

The genes are TRBV5-6 and TRBJ2-7; D unclear. V lost 0 bases, J lost 2 bases, and 9 bases lay in between. The CDR3 contains 14 residues. Per the germline V gene, CDR1 is SGHDT and CDR2 is YYEEEE. For the CDR3, the DNA is TGTGCCAGCAGCTTGGATCAGAATCCCTACGAGCAGTACTTC. Translating it yields CASSLDQNPYEQYF.

The chain uses TRBV15 and TRBJ1-2, with 7 bases fitting TRBD1. The CDR3 runs to 16 residues. V shed 4 bases and J 2 bases; nucleotides not matched to a gene: 10. CDR1 and CDR2 (germline): LNHNV, YYDKDF (reference sequence). CDR3 region: CATSTIPGTANYGYTF. CDR3 nucleotide sequence: TGTGCCACCAGCACTATACCCGGGACAGCGAACTATGGCTACACCTTC.

The chain recombines TRBV2 with TRBJ1-6, with D possibly TRBD1 on 6 matching bases. This CDR3 comprises 16 residues. The V gene lost 3 bases and the J gene lost 1 base, with 10 bases spanning the gap. CDR1 is SNHLY, CDR2 FYNNEI, per germline. CDR3 loop: CASSDAGVSYNSPLHF. The CDR3 nucleotides are TGTGCCAGCAGTGACGCAGGGGTATCCTATAATTCACCCCTCCACTTT. Full variable domain (remainder filled in from reference TRBV2 and TRBJ1-6): EPEVTQTPSHQVTQMGQEVILRCVPISNHLYFYWYRQILGQKVEFLVSFYNNEISEKSEIFDDQFSVERPDGSNFTLKIRSTKLEDSAMYFCASSDAGVSYNSPLHFGNGTRLTVT.

This clone was seen more than once but under ten times. Within the sample, other DNA sequences also encode this same CDR3. CDR3 residues: CASSYGLANEKLFF. CDR3 coding DNA: TGTGCCAGCAGCTATGGGCTGGCTAATGAAAAACTGTTTTTT. The V and J genes are TRBV14 and TRBJ1-4; D not certain. The V gene's germline CDR1 is SGHDN and CDR2 FVKESK. V lost 5 bases and J 3 bases, leaving 10 bases between the germline ends. This CDR3 region has 14 residues.

The chain recombines TRBV7-8 with TRBJ2-7, with D perhaps TRBD1 (6 bases). The ends were cut back, 6 bases at V and 4 bases at J, with 19 bases in the middle. The CDR3 length is 15 residues. Germline CDR1 SGHVS, CDR2 FQNEAQ. The CDR3 is CASSFPPGVLYEQYF. In DNA form, the CDR3 reads TGTGCCAGCAGTTTCCCCCCAGGGGTACTGTACGAGCAGTACTTC.

The V and J genes are TRBV12-3 or TRBV12-4 and TRBJ1-2; TRBD1 matches at 9 bases. The trim removed 10 bases at V and 6 bases at J, leaving 3 bases unmatched. CDR3 length equals 11 residues. The CDR3 sequence: CATGTGNGYTF. DNA for the CDR3: TGTGCCACAGGGACAGGGAATGGCTACACCTTC.

This rearrangement joins TRBV25-1 to TRBJ1-2, with 11 bases fitting TRBD1. Germline-derived CDR1 and CDR2 are MGHDK and SYGVNS. Unmatched junction bases numbered 5, after V lost 6 bases and J lost 2 bases. The CDR3 is 15 residues long. CDR3 residues: CASSAWDRGNYGYTF. The CDR3 region has the DNA TGTGCCAGCAGCGCCTGGGACAGGGGGAACTATGGCTACACCTTC.

V and J are TRBV3-1 (or the pseudogene TRBV3-2) and TRBJ2-5, with 7 bases matching TRBD1. CDR3 length equals 13 residues. V lost 6 bases, J lost 2 bases, and 3 bases stayed unmatched. The germline CDR1 and CDR2 sequences are LGHDT and YNNKEL (reference sequence). CDR3 in amino acids: CASRGTVQETQYF. The CDR3 region has the DNA TGTGCCAGCAGAGGGACAGTACAAGAGACCCAGTACTTC.

This rearrangement joins TRBV27 to TRBJ1-1, with TRBD1 matching 7 bases. From germline, CDR1 is MNHEY and CDR2 SMNVEV (reference sequence). The CDR3 contains 14 residues. The V gene end was trimmed by 6 bases and the J gene end by 1 base; junction bases not matched to a gene: 5. DNA of the CDR3: TGTGCCAGCAGCTTGGACAGGAAGAACACTGAAGCTTTCTTT. Residues: CASSLDRKNTEAFF.

The chain links TRBV7-9 to TRBJ1-4; 7 bases are shared with TRBD1. Trimming cost V 5 bases and J 0 bases; bases outside gene matches: 3. This CDR3 comprises 15 residues. The germline V gene encodes CDR1 SEHNR and CDR2 FQNEAQ (reference sequence). DNA for the CDR3: TGTGCCAGCAGCCCTACAGGGGCAACTAATGAAAAACTGTTTTTT. Translating it yields CASSPTGATNEKLFF.

The chain combines TRBV30 with TRBJ1-4; the match to TRBD1 covers 7 bases. Germline V CDR1 and CDR2: GTSNPN, SVGIG (reference sequence). The CDR3 is 14 amino acids. J was trimmed by 3 bases and V by 3 bases; bases with no gene match: 4. CDR3 in amino acids: CAWRKGQPNEKLFF. CDR3 DNA sequence: TGTGCCTGGAGGAAGGGACAGCCTAATGAAAAACTGTTTTTT.

This chain connects TRBV30 to TRBJ2-2; D is undetermined. This CDR3 has 16 residues. Trimming shortened V by 0 bases and J by 5 bases, and 16 bases separated the two germline ends. Germline CDR1 GTSNPN, CDR2 SVGIG (reference sequence). CDR3 loop: CAWSVSPKTPTGELFF. The CDR3 DNA is TGTGCCTGGAGTGTGAGTCCAAAAACCCCGACCGGGGAGCTGTTTTTT.

The rearrangement joins TRBV19 to TRBJ1-2; 7 bases align to TRBD1. Germline CDR1 LNHDA, CDR2 SQIVND (reference sequence). Trimming took 3 bases from V and 8 from J; bases not matched to a gene: 6. CDR3 length: 13 amino acids. CDR3: CASSISTGRGYTF. CDR3 sequence (DNA): TGTGCCAGTAGTATTTCGACAGGGCGAGGCTACACCTTC.

The V and J genes are TRBV28 and TRBJ2-5, with TRBD2 matching over 8 bases. J gave up 4 bases and V 8 bases, and 9 bases lay outside the gene matches. Germline values: CDR1 MDHEN, CDR2 SYDVKM. This CDR3 has 14 amino acids. CDR3 bases: TGTGCCAGCTTCCCGGGGGGGCCTCCAGAGACCCAGTACTTC. Residues: CASFPGGPPETQYF.

The gene calls are TRBV6-5 and TRBJ1-2; TRBD1 agrees at 7 bases. The CDR3 is 15 residues long. V lost 0 bases, J lost 4 bases, and 5 bases stayed unmatched. Germline CDR1 is MNHEY and CDR2 is SVGAGI. This CDR3 reads CASSYSGTVIYGYTF. In nucleotides, the CDR3 is TGTGCCAGCAGTTACTCCGGGACAGTGATCTATGGCTACACCTTC.

The rearrangement uses TRBV24-1 and TRBJ1-2, with TRBD1 matching 8 bases. Looked up from germline, CDR1 is KGHDR and CDR2 is SFDVKD. The CDR3 consists of 14 residues. The V and J ends lost 4 bases and 4 bases, in that order; junction bases with no gene match: 4. This chain's CDR3 is CATSDHGQGYGYTF. CDR3 DNA sequence: TGTGCCACCAGTGACCATGGACAGGGCTATGGCTACACCTTC.

In this sample, this clone turned up a few times. The rearrangement links TRBV27 to TRBJ2-7, with a tentative D call TRBD2 (7 bases). This CDR3 is built from 13 residues. V lost 5 bases and J 2 bases, leaving 10 bases between the germline ends. CDR1 is MNHEY, CDR2 SMNVEV, per germline (reference sequence). In DNA, the CDR3 is TGTGCCAGCAGTAGGGGGACTACCTACGAGCAGTACTTC. It encodes CASSRGTTYEQYF.

This clone has only one observation. This sequence joins TRBV7-9 and TRBJ1-5; D is possibly TRBD1 (5 bases). V was cut by 1 base and J by 6 bases, with 7 bases left in between. The germline V gene encodes CDR1 SEHNR and CDR2 FQNEAQ (reference sequence). The CDR3 extends over 13 amino acids. The CDR3: CASSLGGSQPQHF. In nucleotides, the CDR3 is TGTGCCAGCAGCTTAGGGGGCAGTCAGCCCCAGCATTTT.

The chain links TRBV5-6 to TRBJ2-7, with D perhaps matching TRBD2 (6 bases). CDR3 length equals 13 residues. Trimming left V 4 bases short and J 3 bases short, with 11 bases between. Germline values: CDR1 SGHDT, CDR2 YYEEEE. CDR3 amino acids: CASSRGVLYEQYF. The DNA for the CDR3 is TGTGCCAGCAGCCGCGGGGTCCTCTACGAGCAGTACTTC.